A selection of T cell receptor beta chains follows, all from one sample in a study of blood T cell repertoires in COVID-19. Some clones are missing from TCRdb's copy, which holds only in-frame ones; the method was immunoSEQ multiplex PCR. Of approximately 100,000 clones listed, roughly 84% are singletons. The sequencing sample was made of peripheral blood. Receptors originate from a human donor in a cohort sampled during active COVID-19. Both conserved end residues are part of each CDR3. Each record gives: V gene, J gene, clone size, D gene, CDR3 DNA, CDR3 protein. D genes are given only for firm matches. Part of the rows lack a size; the others show once, few, many or a class for expanded clones.

V gene: TRBV20-1
J gene: TRBJ2-7
clone size: .
D gene: .
CDR3 DNA: TGCAGTGCTAGTAACAGAGCCCAATCCTACGAGCAGTACTTC
CDR3 protein: CSASNRAQSYEQYF

V gene: TRBV5-6
J gene: TRBJ2-4
clone size: .
D gene: .
CDR3 DNA: TGTGCCAGCAGCTTTGCCGGGAACATTCAGTACTTC
CDR3 protein: CASSFAGNIQYF

V gene: TRBV13
J gene: TRBJ1-6
clone size: .
D gene: TRBD1
CDR3 DNA: TGTGCCAGCAGCTTCGGCAGGGGGAATTCACCCCTCCACTTT
CDR3 protein: CASSFGRGNSPLHF

V gene: TRBV5-1
J gene: TRBJ2-2
clone size: .
D gene: .
CDR3 DNA: TGCGCCAGCAGCTTGGTGGTGGGAGCAAGTTCCGGGGAGCTGTTTTTT
CDR3 protein: CASSLVVGASSGELFF

V gene: TRBV6-4
J gene: TRBJ2-7
clone size: .
D gene: TRBD1
CDR3 DNA: TGTGCCAGCAGTGACGGCAAGTCACGACAGGGCTCCTACGAGCAGTACTTC
CDR3 protein: CASSDGKSRQGSYEQYF

V gene: TRBV4-3
J gene: TRBJ2-2
clone size: .
D gene: .
CDR3 DNA: TGCGCCAGCAGCAATATGGTGTCTACTAGCACCGGGGAGCTGTTTTTT
CDR3 protein: CASSNMVSTSTGELFF

V gene: TRBV6-5
J gene: TRBJ1-2
clone size: .
D gene: TRBD1
CDR3 DNA: TGTGCCAGCAGCTCAGACAGGGAGTTCTATGGCTACACCTTC
CDR3 protein: CASSSDREFYGYTF

V gene: TRBV5-4
J gene: TRBJ1-2
clone size: few
D gene: .
CDR3 DNA: TGTGCCAGCACCACGGGGGGGGTCGGCTACACCTTC
CDR3 protein: CASTTGGVGYTF

V gene: TRBV28
J gene: TRBJ2-3
clone size: .
D gene: .
CDR3 DNA: TGTGCCAGCAGTCCGATGACTGGTACAGATACGCAGTATTTT
CDR3 protein: CASSPMTGTDTQYF

V gene: TRBV6-1
J gene: TRBJ2-7
clone size: .
D gene: .
CDR3 DNA: TGTGCCAGCAGTGAAGCGCGGCCGGGGAACTACGAGCAGTACTTC
CDR3 protein: CASSEARPGNYEQYF

V gene: TRBV9
J gene: TRBJ2-1
clone size: .
D gene: .
CDR3 DNA: TGTGCCAGCAGCGTATACAATGAGGTTTATGGTGAGCAGTTCTTC
CDR3 protein: CASSVYNEVYGEQFF

V gene: TRBV25-1
J gene: TRBJ1-5
clone size: .
D gene: .
CDR3 DNA: TGTGCCAGCAGTGAAAACAGGGACCAGCCCCAGCATTTT
CDR3 protein: CASSENRDQPQHF

V gene: TRBV5-4
J gene: TRBJ1-6
clone size: .
D gene: .
CDR3 DNA: TGTGCCAGCAGCGTTGAGAAGTATGGTTCACCCCTCCACTTT
CDR3 protein: CASSVEKYGSPLHF

V gene: TRBV7-6
J gene: TRBJ2-2
clone size: .
D gene: .
CDR3 DNA: TGTGCCAGCAGCTTAACACCGAGCGGTTCGAACACCGGGGAGCTGTTTTTT
CDR3 protein: CASSLTPSGSNTGELFF

V gene: TRBV14
J gene: TRBJ2-1
clone size: .
D gene: .
CDR3 DNA: TGTGCCAGCAGCCAAGGTTGGGGCAGGGGGGCCTACAATGAGCAGTTCTTC
CDR3 protein: CASSQGWGRGAYNEQFF

V gene: TRBV18
J gene: TRBJ2-5
clone size: .
D gene: TRBD2
CDR3 DNA: TGTGCCAGCTCACCATTCTTAGCGGGAGCGGATCGGGGGGAGACCCAGTACTTC
CDR3 protein: CASSPFLAGADRGETQYF

V gene: TRBV7-3
J gene: TRBJ2-1
clone size: .
D gene: TRBD2
CDR3 DNA: TGTGCCAGCAGCCCCCAGGGGTCAGCGGGAGATAATGAGCAGTTCTTC
CDR3 protein: CASSPQGSAGDNEQFF

V gene: TRBV10-3
J gene: TRBJ1-1
clone size: .
D gene: .
CDR3 DNA: TGTGCCATCAGTGAGTCCGAGGAATTGAGAGCTTTCTTT
CDR3 protein: CAISESEELRAFF

V gene: TRBV3-1/TRBV3-2
J gene: TRBJ2-5
clone size: .
D gene: TRBD2
CDR3 DNA: TGTGCCAGCAGCCAAGATTCCCCTTCCCTAGCGGGAGTGGGGGAGACCCAGTACTTC
CDR3 protein: CASSQDSPSLAGVGETQYF

V gene: TRBV2
J gene: TRBJ2-7
clone size: .
D gene: TRBD2
CDR3 DNA: TGTGCCAGCAGCCGCGGACTAGCGGGACCTTCCTACGAGCAGTACTTC
CDR3 protein: CASSRGLAGPSYEQYF

V gene: TRBV10-3
J gene: TRBJ2-3
clone size: .
D gene: .
CDR3 DNA: TGTGCCATCAGTGATGGTCCCCCAGGGGCAGATACGCAGTATTTT
CDR3 protein: CAISDGPPGADTQYF

V gene: TRBV2
J gene: TRBJ1-3
clone size: many
D gene: TRBD1
CDR3 DNA: TGTGCCAGCACTCTTGGACAGGACGCGATTGGAAACACCATATATTTT
CDR3 protein: CASTLGQDAIGNTIYF

V gene: TRBV6-5
J gene: TRBJ1-1
clone size: .
D gene: .
CDR3 DNA: TGTGCCAGCAGTCGAGCAGGTTCCTGGCGAACTGAAGCTTTCTTT
CDR3 protein: CASSRAGSWRTEAFF

V gene: TRBV6-5
J gene: TRBJ2-1
clone size: .
D gene: .
CDR3 DNA: TGTGCCAGCAGTTACGACGGGGACTACAATGAGCAGTTCTTC
CDR3 protein: CASSYDGDYNEQFF

V gene: TRBV7-9
J gene: TRBJ1-4
clone size: .
D gene: .
CDR3 DNA: TGTGCCAGCAGCTTCAGGGGCTTGGGTGAAAAACTGTTTTTT
CDR3 protein: CASSFRGLGEKLFF

V gene: TRBV25-1
J gene: TRBJ2-1
clone size: .
D gene: TRBD2
CDR3 DNA: TGTGCCAGCACCGGACTAGCGGGGGACGCGGGGAATGAGCAGTTCTTC
CDR3 protein: CASTGLAGDAGNEQFF